This is a list of T cell receptor beta chains from one sample in a study of cytomegalovirus exposure and HLA in healthy donors. Measured with immunoSEQ multiplex PCR; TCRdb has only the in-frame clones, and not every one. The table has around 74,000 clones, roughly 74% seen once. The sample was PBMCs. These receptors were collected from a middle-aged man in good health and CMV-seronegative. CDR3s include the opening cysteine and the closing phenylalanine or tryptophan. A D gene is named only where the DNA matches it firmly. A clone size is listed for some rows: how often the clone was seen (once, few, many), or a class if it is expanded.

clone_size	cdr3_length	v_call	j_call	d_call	cdr3_nt	cdr3_aa
-	16	TRBV7-3	TRBJ2-1	TRBD1	TGTGCCAGCAGCTCAAAAGGGACAGGGGGCTGGAATGAGCAGTTCTTC	CASSSKGTGGWNEQFF
-	15	TRBV4-3	TRBJ1-2	TRBD1	TGCGCCAGCAGCCAAACGGGACAGGGGGCGAGGGGCTACCCCTTC	CASSQTGQGARGYPF
-	17	TRBV18	TRBJ1-6	TRBD1	TGTGCCAGCTCACCTCCGGGACAGAGCTCCTATAATTCACCCCTCCACTTT	CASSPPGQSSYNSPLHF
few	16	TRBV4-1	TRBJ2-5	-	TGCGCCAGCAGCCAATTACAGGTGGGGCTGCAAGAGACCCAGTACTTC	CASSQLQVGLQETQYF
once	13	TRBV30	TRBJ2-7	-	TGTGCCTGGAGGACACCGGGGATCTACGAGCAGTACTTC	CAWRTPGIYEQYF
-	14	TRBV30	TRBJ2-5	-	TGTGCCTGGAGTGTGGCGGGCTGGGGAGAGACCCAGTACTTC	CAWSVAGWGETQYF
-	13	TRBV29-1	TRBJ1-1	-	TGCAGCGTTGCTGGTCCAGAGGGAGGTGAAGCTTTCTTT	CSVAGPEGGEAFF
-	17	TRBV12-5	TRBJ2-5	TRBD1	TGTGCTAGTGGTGCAGGATCGACAGGGGCCCTCCAAGAGACCCAGTACTTC	CASGAGSTGALQETQYF
-	16	TRBV7-2	TRBJ2-1	TRBD2	TGTGCCAGCAGCTCCCAGGGGACGGGGGGGTGGGATGAGCAATTCTTC	CASSSQGTGGWDEQFF
-	12	TRBV5-4	TRBJ2-7	TRBD2	TGTGCCAGCAGCCCGGGGGGGCGCGAGCAGTACTTC	CASSPGGREQYF
-	16	TRBV19	TRBJ1-1	-	TGTGCCAGTAGTCCCCCCGGGACCAGGGGGAACACTGAAGCTTTCTTT	CASSPPGTRGNTEAFF
-	14	TRBV5-1	TRBJ1-5	TRBD1	TGCGCCAGCAGCTTGGCGGCAGGGGGACAGCCCCAGCATTTT	CASSLAAGGQPQHF
-	14	TRBV18	TRBJ1-5	-	TGTGCCAGCGCATACAGGGATAGCAATCAGCCCCAGCATTTT	CASAYRDSNQPQHF
once	18	TRBV7-6	TRBJ1-4	TRBD1	TGTGCCAGCAGCAGACCCCCCGGGACAGGCACGATTAATGAAAAACTGTTTTTT	CASSRPPGTGTINEKLFF
-	12	TRBV7-9	TRBJ2-7	-	TGTTCCAGCAGCGCCTCAGGGGCTTTTGAGTACTTC	CSSSASGAFEYF
-	13	TRBV28	TRBJ2-7	-	TGTGCCAGCGGTCAGGGGATAATTAACGAGCAGTACTTC	CASGQGIINEQYF
-	18	TRBV6-1	TRBJ1-1	TRBD1	TGTGCCAGCAGTGCAGTAAAGGCAGGGGGCATTTCGAACACTGAAGCTTTCTTT	CASSAVKAGGISNTEAFF
once	14	TRBV19	TRBJ1-2	-	TGTGCCAGTAAGCTTGAGGGCGACTCCTATGGCTACACCTTC	CASKLEGDSYGYTF
-	14	TRBV4-2	TRBJ2-5	TRBD2	TGTGCCAGCAGCCAAGTTTCGGGAGGGGAGACCCAGTACTTC	CASSQVSGGETQYF
-	17	TRBV7-7	TRBJ1-4	TRBD1	TGTGCTAGCAGCTTTTCCGGGACAGGGGGAGTGAATGAAAAACTGTTTTTT	CASSFSGTGGVNEKLFF
-	13	TRBV29-1	TRBJ2-1	TRBD1	TGCAGCGTGACCGGGACAGGCTCCAATGAGCAGTTCTTC	CSVTGTGSNEQFF
-	14	TRBV11-3	TRBJ2-2	-	TGTGCCAGCAGCCTGGCCTGGAACACCGGGGAGCTGTTTTTT	CASSLAWNTGELFF
-	15	TRBV29-1	TRBJ1-1	-	TGCAGCGTTGGTCAGGGGTGGGGTATGAACACTGAAGCTTTCTTT	CSVGQGWGMNTEAFF
-	14	TRBV28	TRBJ2-2	-	TGTGCCAGCGGGGGAGGAGCCGGTGGGGGGGAGCTGTTTTTT	CASGGGAGGGELFF
-	16	TRBV6-5	TRBJ2-7	TRBD2	TGTGCCAGCAGTTACTCGATGGGAGGGTCCTCCTACGAGCAGTACTTC	CASSYSMGGSSYEQYF
-	18	TRBV7-9	TRBJ1-1	-	TGTGCCAGCAGCCCCCGTCGGGGGGGCTGGGTAGGGAACACTGAAGCTTTCTTT	CASSPRRGGWVGNTEAFF
-	14	TRBV11-2	TRBJ2-5	TRBD2	TGTGCCAGCAGCTTCGGGGGGGTAGGGGAGACCCAGTACTTC	CASSFGGVGETQYF
once	17	TRBV7-2	TRBJ1-2	TRBD1	TGTGCCAGCAGCGGAGGGGGACAGGGGCGCTATAACTATGGCTACACCTTC	CASSGGGQGRYNYGYTF
-	14	TRBV27	TRBJ1-5	-	TGTGCCAGCAGTCCCGACAGTCTCAATCAGCCCCAGCATTTT	CASSPDSLNQPQHF
-	14	TRBV4-2	TRBJ2-3	TRBD2	TGTGCCAGCAGCCAAGATCGGGACTACGGTACGCAGTATTTT	CASSQDRDYGTQYF
-	13	TRBV19	TRBJ2-5	-	TGTGCCAGTAGTATGCGCAGGGGCGAGACCCAGTACTTC	CASSMRRGETQYF
-	17	TRBV7-9	TRBJ2-7	-	TGTGCCAGCAGCCCAAGGTCGCGGGACAGCATCTCCTACGAGCAGTACTTC	CASSPRSRDSISYEQYF
-	15	TRBV30	TRBJ1-6	-	TGTGCCTGGAGTTCGGGGAGCTCCTATAATTCACCCCTCCACTTT	CAWSSGSSYNSPLHF